Ten or more counts support the clone carrying this T cell receptor beta chain. TCRdb analysed the RACE reads with MiXCR anew, one entry per CDR3 protein. The sample carries approximately 340,000 distinct CDR3 sequences, around 6.9% recorded once. Specified time point: patch test 1, 2 weeks after DPC sensitization. Regarding treatment: therapeutic diphenylcyclopropenone sensitization with weekly scalp DPC. The sample is drawn from a study of human T cells and chemical hapten exposure. Germline-derived CDR1 and CDR2 are SGHVS and FQNEAQ. Trimming removed 5 bases from V and 6 bases from J; junction bases left unmatched: 9. The CDR3 extends over 15 amino acids.

This TCR derives from a woman under 30 with alopecia areata. Some clones in this sample may be carry-over from other donors' samples. Material: whole blood, obtained in connection with sensitization to the hapten diphenylcyclopropenone (DPC). The chain employs TRBV7-8 and TRBJ2-3, with 9 bases identical to TRBD1. As DNA, the CDR3 is TGTGCCAGCAGCAACGGACAGGGGAAAGCGGATACGCAGTATTTT. Translation gives CASSNGQGKADTQYF.